These 6 T cell receptor beta chains were all obtained from the same sample, sequenced in a study of response to subunit inactivated influenza vaccine. TCRdb re-derived calls from the RT-PCR reads in MiXCR, one entry per CDR3 protein. The sample carries fewer than 750,000 distinct CDR3 sequences, 12% to 15% recorded once. This material consisted of PBMCs from blood, taken 12 days after vaccination. The receptor set was obtained from a man in his fifties who received an inactivated influenza vaccine.

This chain connects TRBV23-1 to TRBJ1-1; a possible D gene is TRBD1 (6 bases). TRBV23-1 is known as an ORF, though its function is uncertain. CDR3 length: 16 amino acids. The ends were cut back, 4 bases at V and 4 bases at J, with 19 bases in the middle. CDR3 DNA sequence: TGCGCCAGCAGTCCAAAGAACTATACAGGGAGCACTGAAGCTTTCTTT. Its translation: CASSPKNYTGSTEAFF.

This clonotype has more than one count but fewer than ten. The DNA for the CDR3 is TGTGCCAGCAGCGAACAGCAGGGACTTTGGAATTCACCCCTCCACTTT. It encodes CASSEQQGLWNSPLHF. The V call is TRBV4-2, the J call TRBJ1-6; a weak D match, TRBD1 (5 bases). This CDR3 is 16 amino acids long. The ends were cut back, 5 bases at V and 7 bases at J, with 18 bases in the middle. Germline CDR1 and CDR2: LGHNA and YNFKEQ.

The V call is TRBV28, the J call TRBJ1-2; possible D gene TRBD1, 5 bases. V gave up 6 bases and J gave up 3 bases, with 17 bases separating them. This CDR3 comprises 15 residues. Germline V gene sequence: CDR1 MDHEN, CDR2 SYDVKM. The CDR3: CASRTGVRVDYGYTF. The DNA of the CDR3 is TGTGCCAGCAGGACGGGGGTCCGGGTCGACTATGGCTACACCTTC.

The chain employs TRBV3-1 and TRBJ2-3; D unclear. The CDR3 runs 14 residues. Germline V lookup: CDR1 LGHDT, CDR2 YNNKEL (reference sequence). The germline V and J ends were trimmed by 5 bases and 4 bases, with 13 bases remaining between them. The CDR3 region is CASSDGIRADTQYF. CDR3 DNA sequence: TGTGCCAGCAGCGATGGCATTCGGGCAGATACGCAGTATTTT.

This clonotype was counted at least ten times. This rearrangement joins TRBV29-1 to TRBJ1-2, with TRBD1 matching 7 bases. The J segment lost 6 bases and the V segment lost 7 bases, leaving 11 bases of the junction unmatched. Germline CDR1 is SQVTM and CDR2 is ANQGSEA. The CDR3 has 13 residues. Here the CDR3 reads CSAGTGTANGYTF. As DNA, the CDR3 is TGCAGCGCTGGAACCGGGACAGCTAATGGCTACACCTTC.

Only a few counts were recorded for this clonotype. The J gene is TRBJ2-5, the V gene TRBV12-3 or TRBV12-4; TRBD1 matches at 7 bases. Trimming at V came to 1 base and at J to 3 bases, leaving 11 bases not matched to a gene. This CDR3 region has 17 residues. CDR3 nucleotides: TGTGCCAGCAGTTTAGGTTTATTTGTGGGGACAGAAGAGACCCAGTACTTC. Amino acids: CASSLGLFVGTEETQYF.